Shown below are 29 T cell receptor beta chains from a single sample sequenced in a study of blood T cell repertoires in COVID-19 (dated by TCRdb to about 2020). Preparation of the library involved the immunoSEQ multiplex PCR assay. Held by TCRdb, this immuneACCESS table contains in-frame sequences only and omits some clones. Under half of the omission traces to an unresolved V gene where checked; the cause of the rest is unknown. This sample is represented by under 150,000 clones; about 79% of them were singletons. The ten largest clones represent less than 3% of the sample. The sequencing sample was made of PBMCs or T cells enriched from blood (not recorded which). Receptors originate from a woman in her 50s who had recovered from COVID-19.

The CDR3 loop reads CSASSGGGGFRNQPQHF. The CDR3 DNA reads TGCAGTGCTAGTTCCGGGGGGGGAGGTTTTCGCAATCAGCCCCAGCATTTT. V gene TRBV20-1 combines with J gene TRBJ1-5, with a possible D match to TRBD1 (5 bases). CDR3 length equals 17 residues. V lost 3 bases, J lost 2 bases, and 20 bases lay in between. Germline CDR1 DFQATT, CDR2 SNEGSKA (reference sequence).

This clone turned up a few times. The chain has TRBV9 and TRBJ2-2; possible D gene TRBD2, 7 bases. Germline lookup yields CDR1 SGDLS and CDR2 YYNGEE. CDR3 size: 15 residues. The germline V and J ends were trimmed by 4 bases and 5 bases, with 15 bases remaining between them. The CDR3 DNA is TGTGCCAGCAGCCCACAAGCGGGGACAACCGGGGAGCTGTTTTTT. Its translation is CASSPQAGTTGELFF.

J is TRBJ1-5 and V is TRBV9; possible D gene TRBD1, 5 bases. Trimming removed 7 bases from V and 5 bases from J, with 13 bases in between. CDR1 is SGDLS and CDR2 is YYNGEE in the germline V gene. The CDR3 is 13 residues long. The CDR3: CASGEGLDQPQHF. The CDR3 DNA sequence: TGTGCCAGCGGGGAGGGACTCGATCAGCCCCAGCATTTT.

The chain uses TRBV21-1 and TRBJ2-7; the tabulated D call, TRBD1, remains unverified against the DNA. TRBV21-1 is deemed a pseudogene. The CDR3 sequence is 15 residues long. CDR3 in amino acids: CASRTSDSSSYEQYF. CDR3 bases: TGTGCCAGCAGAACTTCGGACAGTTCTTCCTACGAGCAGTACTTC.

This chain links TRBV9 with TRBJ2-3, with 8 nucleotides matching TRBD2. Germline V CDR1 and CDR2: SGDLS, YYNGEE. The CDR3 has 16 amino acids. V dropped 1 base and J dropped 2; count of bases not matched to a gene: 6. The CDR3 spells CASSVRSGGFTDTQYF. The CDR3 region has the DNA TGTGCCAGCAGCGTAAGGAGCGGGGGATTCACAGATACGCAGTATTTT.

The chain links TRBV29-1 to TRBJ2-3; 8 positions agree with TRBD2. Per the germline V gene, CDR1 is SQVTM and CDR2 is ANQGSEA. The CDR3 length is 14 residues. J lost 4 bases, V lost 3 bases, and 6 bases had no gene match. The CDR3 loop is CSVEKRGPPDTQYF. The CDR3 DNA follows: TGCAGCGTTGAGAAGCGGGGGCCCCCAGATACGCAGTATTTT.

This chain's CDR3 is CASSPDPDRATEAFF. The CDR3 coding sequence is TGTGCCAGCAGCCCAGACCCCGACAGGGCCACTGAAGCTTTCTTT. V usage is TRBV7-9 and J usage is TRBJ1-1; 7 bases are a match to TRBD1. The CDR3 spans 15 residues. CDR1 is SEHNR and CDR2 is FQNEAQ in the germline V gene (reference sequence). V was clipped by 5 bases and J by 4 bases; unmatched bases: 10.

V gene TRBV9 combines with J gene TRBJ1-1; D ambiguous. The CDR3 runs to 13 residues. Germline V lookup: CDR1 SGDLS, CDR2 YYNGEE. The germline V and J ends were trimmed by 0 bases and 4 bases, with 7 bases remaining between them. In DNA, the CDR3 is TGTGCCAGCAGCGTAGGCCCAGGCACTGAAGCTTTCTTT. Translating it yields CASSVGPGTEAFF.

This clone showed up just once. DNA for the CDR3: TGTGCCAGCAGCAATTATCGGGGGGTTCTTACCCAGTACTTC. Residues: CASSNYRGVLTQYF. V and J are TRBV21-1 and TRBJ2-5; the table's TRBD2 call for D was not verified on the DNA. TRBV21-1 is a documented pseudogene. The CDR3 totals 14 residues.

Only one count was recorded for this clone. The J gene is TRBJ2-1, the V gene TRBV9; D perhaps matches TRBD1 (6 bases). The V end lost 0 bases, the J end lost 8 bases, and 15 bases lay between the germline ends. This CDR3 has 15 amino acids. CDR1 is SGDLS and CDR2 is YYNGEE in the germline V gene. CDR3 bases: TGTGCCAGCAGCGTAGAACTGGGGGCCTTGTATGAGCAGTTCTTC. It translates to CASSVELGALYEQFF. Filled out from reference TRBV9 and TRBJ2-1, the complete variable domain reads DSGVTQTPKHLITATGQRVTLRCSPRSGDLSVYWYQQSLDQGLQFLIQYYNGEERAKGNILERFSAQQFPDLHSELNLSSLELGDSALYFCASSVELGALYEQFFGPGTRLTVL.

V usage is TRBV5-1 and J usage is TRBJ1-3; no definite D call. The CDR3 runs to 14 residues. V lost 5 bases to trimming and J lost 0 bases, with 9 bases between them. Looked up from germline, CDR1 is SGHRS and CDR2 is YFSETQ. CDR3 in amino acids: CASSEGDSGNTIYF. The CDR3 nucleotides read TGCGCCAGCAGTGAGGGTGACTCTGGAAACACCATATATTTT.

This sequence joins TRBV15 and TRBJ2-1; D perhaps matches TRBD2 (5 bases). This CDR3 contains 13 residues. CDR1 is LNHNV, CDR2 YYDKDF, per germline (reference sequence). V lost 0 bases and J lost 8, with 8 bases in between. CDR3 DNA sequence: TGTGCCACCAGCAGAGATCGGCGGGATGAGCAGTTCTTC. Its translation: CATSRDRRDEQFF. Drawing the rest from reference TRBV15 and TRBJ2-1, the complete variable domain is DAMVIQNPRYQVTQFGKPVTLSCSQTLNHNVMYWYQQKSSQAPKLLFHYYDKDFNNEADTPDNFQSRRPNTSFCFLDIRSPGLGDTAMYLCATSRDRRDEQFFGPGTRLTVL.

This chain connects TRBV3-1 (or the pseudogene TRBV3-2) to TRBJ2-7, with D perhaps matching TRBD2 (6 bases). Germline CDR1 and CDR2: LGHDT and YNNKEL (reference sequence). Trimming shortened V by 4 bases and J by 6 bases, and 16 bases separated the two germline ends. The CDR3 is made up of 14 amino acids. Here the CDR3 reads CASSPRGGGLEQYF. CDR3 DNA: TGTGCCAGCAGCCCTCGAGGAGGAGGGCTCGAGCAGTACTTC.

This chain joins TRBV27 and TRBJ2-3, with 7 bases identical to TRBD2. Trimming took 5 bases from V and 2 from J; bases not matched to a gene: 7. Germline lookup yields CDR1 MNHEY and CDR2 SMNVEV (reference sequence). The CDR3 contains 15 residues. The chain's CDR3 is CASSPRGTTTDTQYF. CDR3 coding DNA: TGTGCCAGCAGTCCAAGAGGGACTACCACAGATACGCAGTATTTT.

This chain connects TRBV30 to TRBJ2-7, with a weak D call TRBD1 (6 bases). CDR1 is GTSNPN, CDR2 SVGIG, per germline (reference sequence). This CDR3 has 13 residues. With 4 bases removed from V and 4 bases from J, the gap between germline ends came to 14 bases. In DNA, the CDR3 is TGTGCCTGGAATTCGAACAGGGAGTACGAGCAGTACTTC. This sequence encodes CAWNSNREYEQYF.

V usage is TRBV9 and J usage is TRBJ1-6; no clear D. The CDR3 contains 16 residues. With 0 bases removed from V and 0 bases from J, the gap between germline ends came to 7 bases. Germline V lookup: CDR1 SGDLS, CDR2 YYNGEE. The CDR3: CASSVAGSSYNSPLHF. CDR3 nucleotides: TGTGCCAGCAGCGTAGCCGGGAGCTCCTATAATTCACCCCTCCACTTT. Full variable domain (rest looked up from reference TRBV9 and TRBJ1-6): DSGVTQTPKHLITATGQRVTLRCSPRSGDLSVYWYQQSLDQGLQFLIQYYNGEERAKGNILERFSAQQFPDLHSELNLSSLELGDSALYFCASSVAGSSYNSPLHFGNGTRLTVT.

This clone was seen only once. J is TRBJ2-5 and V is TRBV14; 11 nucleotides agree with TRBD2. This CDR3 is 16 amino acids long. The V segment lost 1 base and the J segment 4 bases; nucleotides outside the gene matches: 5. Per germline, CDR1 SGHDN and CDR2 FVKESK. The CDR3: CASSQVAGGLGETQYF. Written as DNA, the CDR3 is TGTGCCAGCAGCCAAGTAGCGGGGGGGCTAGGAGAGACCCAGTACTTC.

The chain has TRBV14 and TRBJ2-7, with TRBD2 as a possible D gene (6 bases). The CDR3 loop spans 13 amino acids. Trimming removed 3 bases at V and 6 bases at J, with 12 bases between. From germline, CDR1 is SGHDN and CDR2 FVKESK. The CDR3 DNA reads TGTGCCAGCAGCCACGGGGGTCCGGGCGAGCAGTACTTC. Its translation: CASSHGGPGEQYF.

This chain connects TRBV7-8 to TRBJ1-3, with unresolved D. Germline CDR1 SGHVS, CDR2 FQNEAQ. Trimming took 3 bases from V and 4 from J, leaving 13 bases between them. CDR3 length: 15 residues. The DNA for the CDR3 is TGTGCCAGCAGCTTCGGCGGCCTTCGAGGAAACACCATATATTTT. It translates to CASSFGGLRGNTIYF. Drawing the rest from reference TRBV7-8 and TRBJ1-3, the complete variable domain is GAGVSQSPRYKVAKRGQDVALRCDPISGHVSLFWYQQALGQGPEFLTYFQNEAQLDKSGLPSDRFFAERPEGSVSTLKIQRTQQEDSAVYLCASSFGGLRGNTIYFGEGSWLTVV.

The CDR3 DNA is TGTGCCAGCAGCTGGACGGCGGGAGGGAGTCGCGTTGAGCAGTTCTTC. Translation gives CASSWTAGGSRVEQFF. V is TRBV5-5 and J is TRBJ2-1; the match to TRBD2 covers 9 bases. This CDR3 is built from 16 residues. Germline V lookup: CDR1 SGHKS, CDR2 YYEKEE (reference sequence). The V gene end was trimmed by 3 bases and the J gene end by 9 bases; junction bases not matched to a gene: 13.

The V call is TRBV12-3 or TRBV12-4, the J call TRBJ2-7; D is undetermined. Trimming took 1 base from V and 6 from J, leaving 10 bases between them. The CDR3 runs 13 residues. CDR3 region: CASSLETWSEQYF. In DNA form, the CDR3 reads TGTGCCAGCAGTTTAGAAACTTGGAGCGAGCAGTACTTC.

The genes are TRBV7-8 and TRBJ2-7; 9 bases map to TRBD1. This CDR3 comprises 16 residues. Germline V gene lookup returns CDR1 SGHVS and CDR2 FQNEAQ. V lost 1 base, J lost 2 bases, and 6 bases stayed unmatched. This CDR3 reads CASSLGAGQGAYEQYF. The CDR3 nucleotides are TGTGCCAGCAGCTTAGGGGCGGGACAGGGTGCCTACGAGCAGTACTTC.

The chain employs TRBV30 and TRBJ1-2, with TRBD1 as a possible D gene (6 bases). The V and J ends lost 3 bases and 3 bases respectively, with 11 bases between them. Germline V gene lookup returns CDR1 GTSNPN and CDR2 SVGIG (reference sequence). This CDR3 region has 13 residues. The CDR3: CAWRQGVDYGYTF. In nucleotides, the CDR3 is TGTGCCTGGAGACAGGGAGTCGACTATGGCTACACCTTC.

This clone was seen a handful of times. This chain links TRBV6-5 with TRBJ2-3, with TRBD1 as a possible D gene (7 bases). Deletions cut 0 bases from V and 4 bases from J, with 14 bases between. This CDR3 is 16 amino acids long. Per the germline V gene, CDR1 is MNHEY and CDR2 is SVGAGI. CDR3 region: CASSYSIGRGADTQYF. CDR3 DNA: TGTGCCAGCAGTTACTCGATCGGCAGGGGGGCAGATACGCAGTATTTT.

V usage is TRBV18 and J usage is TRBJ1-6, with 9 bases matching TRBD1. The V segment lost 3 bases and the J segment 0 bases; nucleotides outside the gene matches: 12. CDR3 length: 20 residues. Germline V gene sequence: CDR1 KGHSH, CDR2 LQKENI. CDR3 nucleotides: TGTGCCAGCTCACCCACGAGGACAGGGGTTCGGGGCTCCTATAATTCACCCCTCCACTTT. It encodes CASSPTRTGVRGSYNSPLHF.

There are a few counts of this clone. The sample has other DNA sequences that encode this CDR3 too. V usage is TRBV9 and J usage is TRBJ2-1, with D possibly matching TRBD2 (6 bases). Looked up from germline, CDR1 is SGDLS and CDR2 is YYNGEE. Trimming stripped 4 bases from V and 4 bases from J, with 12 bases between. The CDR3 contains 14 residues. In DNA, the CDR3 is TGTGCCAGCAGCCCATCCGGGGGTTACAATGAGCAGTTCTTC. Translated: CASSPSGGYNEQFF.

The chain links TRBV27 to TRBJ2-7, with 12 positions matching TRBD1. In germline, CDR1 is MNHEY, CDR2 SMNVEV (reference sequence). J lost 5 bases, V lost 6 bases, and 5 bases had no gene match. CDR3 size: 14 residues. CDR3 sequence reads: CASRTGTGGDEQYF. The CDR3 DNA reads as TGTGCCAGCAGGACCGGGACAGGGGGCGACGAGCAGTACTTC.

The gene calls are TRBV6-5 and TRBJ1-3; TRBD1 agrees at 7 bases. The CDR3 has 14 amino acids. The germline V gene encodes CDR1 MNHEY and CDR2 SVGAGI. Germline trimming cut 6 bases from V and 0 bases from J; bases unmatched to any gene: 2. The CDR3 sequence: CASRTGFSGNTIYF. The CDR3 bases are TGTGCCAGCAGGACAGGGTTCTCTGGAAACACCATATATTTT.

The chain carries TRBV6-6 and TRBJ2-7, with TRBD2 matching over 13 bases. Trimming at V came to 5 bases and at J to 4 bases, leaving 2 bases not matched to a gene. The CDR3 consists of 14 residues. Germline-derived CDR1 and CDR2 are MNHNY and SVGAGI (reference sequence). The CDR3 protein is CASSRTSGSYEQYF. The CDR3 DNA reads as TGTGCCAGCAGTCGGACTAGCGGGAGTTACGAGCAGTACTTC.